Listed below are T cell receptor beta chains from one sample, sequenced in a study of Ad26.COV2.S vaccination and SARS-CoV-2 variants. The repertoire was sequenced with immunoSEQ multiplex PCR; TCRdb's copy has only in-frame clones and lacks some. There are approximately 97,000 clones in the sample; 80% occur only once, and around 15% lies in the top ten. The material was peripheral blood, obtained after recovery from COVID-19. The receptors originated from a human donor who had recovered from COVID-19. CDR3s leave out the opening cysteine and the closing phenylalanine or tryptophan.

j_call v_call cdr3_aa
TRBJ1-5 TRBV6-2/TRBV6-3 ASSYLEGNQPQH
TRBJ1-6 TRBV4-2 ASSQELQGRAPLH
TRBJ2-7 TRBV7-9 ASSPRGSNEQY
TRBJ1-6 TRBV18 ASSQGASYNSPLH
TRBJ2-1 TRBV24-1 ATSDLFEGGEF
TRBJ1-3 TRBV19 ASSSDRDNGNTIY
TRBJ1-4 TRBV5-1 ASSLSRGENEKLF
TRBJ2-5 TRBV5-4 ASSLDGTGETQY
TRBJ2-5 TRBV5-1 ASSLESSLAGETQY
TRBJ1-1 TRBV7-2 ASSLLFGGTEAF
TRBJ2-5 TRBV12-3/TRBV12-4 ASSPPGQETQY
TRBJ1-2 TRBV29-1 SLQQGTYGYT
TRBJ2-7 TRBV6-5 ASKERQQTYEQY
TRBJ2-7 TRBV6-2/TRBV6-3 ASSYSTPNGGPYEQY
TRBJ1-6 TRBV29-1 SAETGGRSPLH
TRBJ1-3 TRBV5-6 ASSQMDRGYGNTIY
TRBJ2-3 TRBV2 ASSEAGNTQY
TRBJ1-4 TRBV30 AWSRTSSDEKLF
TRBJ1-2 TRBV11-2 AMAGRDGYT
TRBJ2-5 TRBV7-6 ASSLGRGEETQY
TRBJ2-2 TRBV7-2 ASSLDATAYTGELF
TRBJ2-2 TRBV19 ASSILGTVNTGELF
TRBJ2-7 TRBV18 ASSPLTTGSNEQY
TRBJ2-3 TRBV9 ASSVTGLAGDTQY
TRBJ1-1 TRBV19 ASSTGQGPTEAF
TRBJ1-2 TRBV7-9 ASSLSGQHGYT
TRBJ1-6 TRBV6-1 ASSEVSPLH
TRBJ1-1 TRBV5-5 ASSLRGEYTEAF
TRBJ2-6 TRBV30 AWSVQGASAGANVLT
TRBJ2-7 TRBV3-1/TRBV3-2 ASSSTVYEQY
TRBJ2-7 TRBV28 ASRGQGVAYEQY
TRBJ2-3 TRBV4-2 ASSILTGGRSDTQY
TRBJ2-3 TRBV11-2 ASSLDGLAGGRDTQY
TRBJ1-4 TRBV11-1 ASSQDAATNEKLF
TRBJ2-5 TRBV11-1 ASSLRSIEETQY
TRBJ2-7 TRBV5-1 ASRERVGDAYEQY
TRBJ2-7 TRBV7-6 ASSLEGAREQY
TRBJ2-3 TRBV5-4 ASSLRAGEYTDTQY
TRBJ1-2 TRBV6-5 ASTGGGYT
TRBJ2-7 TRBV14 ASSQASSAGIG
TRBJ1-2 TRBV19 ASSLDYGYGYT
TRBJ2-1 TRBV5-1 ASSLEGSYNEQF
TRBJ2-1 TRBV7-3 ASSLNEGHGQF
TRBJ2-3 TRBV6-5 ASTKLTGGVDTQY
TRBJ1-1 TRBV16 ASSRPGLQNTEAF
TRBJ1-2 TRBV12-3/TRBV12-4 ASSFWEDGYT
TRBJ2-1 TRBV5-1 ASSLNVDNEQF
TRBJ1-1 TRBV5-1 ASSLAGGGGTEAF
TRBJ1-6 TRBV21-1 ASSNVQGGIYNSPLH
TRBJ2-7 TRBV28 ASSNGGSSYEQY
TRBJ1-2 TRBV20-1 SASGWGREDGYT
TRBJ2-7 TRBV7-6 ASSLEGGREQY
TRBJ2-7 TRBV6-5 ASSYSGEGEQY
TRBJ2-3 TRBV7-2 ASQGGGAGTDTQY
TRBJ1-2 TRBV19 ASSRPGVSYGYT
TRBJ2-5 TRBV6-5 ASSPGGGAGTQY
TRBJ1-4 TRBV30 AWSGLDNEKLF